This TCR beta chain comes out of a study of cytomegalovirus exposure and HLA in healthy donors. General study points: Most subjects had HLA-A and HLA-B alleles reportedly predicted accurately by TCR beta sequences. Later analysis identified 16,000 or so TCR beta sequences associated with HLA alleles, using a false discovery rate threshold of 0.05. An analysis done earlier found most TCR beta V segments productive about 90% or about 30% of the time.

This clone was detected only a few times. The target antigen is unknown. CDR1 and CDR2 from the germline V gene are SEHNR and FQNEAQ (reference sequence). V trimming: 5 bases; J trimming: 1 base; junction bases outside the gene matches: 3. CDR3 length equals 14 residues. 60 Vbeta and 13 Jbeta primers were used in PCR. Sequenced by immunoSEQ multiplex PCR; TCRdb stores in-frame clones only, minus some. The repertoire holds about 140,000 clones, with 70% to 85% as singletons. The clonotype was recovered from a woman aged 40 to 49 in good health and CMV-seronegative. V and J are TRBV7-9 and TRBJ1-2, with 8 bases fitting TRBD1. The sample consisted of PBMCs. The CDR3 spells CASSEQGGNYGYTF. CDR3 sequence (DNA): TGTGCCAGCAGCGAACAGGGGGGTAACTATGGCTACACCTTC.